The source of this T cell receptor (beta chain) is a study of blood T cell repertoires in COVID-19. Deletions cut 6 bases from V and 7 bases from J, with 10 bases between. The CDR3 spans 11 residues. Clones were sequenced by immunoSEQ multiplex PCR, and TCRdb holds only the in-frame ones, with some missing. The sample consists of 60,000 to 90,000 clones, 65% to 85% of them appearing once. The chain joins TRBV12-3 or TRBV12-4 to TRBJ2-7; D possibly corresponds to TRBD1 (5 bases). Sequencing was carried out using peripheral blood. The receptor was isolated from a man aged 45 to 65 with acute or convalescent COVID-19. The CDR3 region is CASSYRKEQYF. DNA for the CDR3: TGTGCCAGCAGCTACAGGAAAGAGCAGTACTTC.